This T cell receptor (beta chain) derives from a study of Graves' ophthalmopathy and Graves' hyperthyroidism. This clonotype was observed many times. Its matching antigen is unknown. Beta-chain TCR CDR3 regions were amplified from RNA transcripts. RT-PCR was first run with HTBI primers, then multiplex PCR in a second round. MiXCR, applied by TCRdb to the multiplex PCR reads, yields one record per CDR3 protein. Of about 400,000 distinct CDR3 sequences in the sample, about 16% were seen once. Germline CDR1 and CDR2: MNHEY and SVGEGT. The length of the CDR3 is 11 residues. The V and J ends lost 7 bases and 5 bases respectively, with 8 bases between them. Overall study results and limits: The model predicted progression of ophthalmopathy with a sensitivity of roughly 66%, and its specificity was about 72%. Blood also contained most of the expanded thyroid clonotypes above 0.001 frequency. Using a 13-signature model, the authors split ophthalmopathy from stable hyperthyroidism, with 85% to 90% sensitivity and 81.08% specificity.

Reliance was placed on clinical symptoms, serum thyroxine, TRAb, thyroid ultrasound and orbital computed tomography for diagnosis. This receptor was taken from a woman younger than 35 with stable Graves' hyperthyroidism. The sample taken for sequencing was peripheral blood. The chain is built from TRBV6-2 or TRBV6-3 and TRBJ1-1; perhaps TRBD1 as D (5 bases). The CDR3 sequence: CASKQVTEAFF. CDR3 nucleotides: TGTGCCAGCAAACAGGTGACTGAAGCTTTCTTT.